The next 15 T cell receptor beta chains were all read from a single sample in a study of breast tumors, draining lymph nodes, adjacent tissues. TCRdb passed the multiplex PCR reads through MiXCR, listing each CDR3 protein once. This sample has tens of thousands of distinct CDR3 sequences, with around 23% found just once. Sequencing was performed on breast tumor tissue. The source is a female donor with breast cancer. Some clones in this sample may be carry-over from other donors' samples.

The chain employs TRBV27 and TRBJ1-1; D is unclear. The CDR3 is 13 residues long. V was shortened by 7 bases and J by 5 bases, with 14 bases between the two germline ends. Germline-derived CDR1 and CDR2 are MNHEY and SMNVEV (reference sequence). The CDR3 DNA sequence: TGTGCCAGCAAAGGCGGAGGGAGGACTGAAGCTTTCTTT. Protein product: CASKGGGRTEAFF.

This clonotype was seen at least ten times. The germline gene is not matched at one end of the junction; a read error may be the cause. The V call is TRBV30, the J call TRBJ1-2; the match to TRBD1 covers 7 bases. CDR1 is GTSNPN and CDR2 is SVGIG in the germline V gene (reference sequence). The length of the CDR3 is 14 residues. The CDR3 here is CAWGRTGVNFGYTF. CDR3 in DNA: TGTGCCTGGGGAAGGACAGGTGTCAACTTTGGCTACACCTTC.

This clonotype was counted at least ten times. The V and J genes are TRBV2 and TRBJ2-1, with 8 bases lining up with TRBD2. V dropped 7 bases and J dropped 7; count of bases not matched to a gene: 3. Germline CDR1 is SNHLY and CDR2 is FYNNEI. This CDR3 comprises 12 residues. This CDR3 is CASNREGNEQFF. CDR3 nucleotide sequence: TGTGCCAGCAACCGGGAGGGTAATGAGCAGTTCTTC. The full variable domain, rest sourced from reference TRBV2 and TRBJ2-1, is EPEVTQTPSHQVTQMGQEVILRCVPISNHLYFYWYRQILGQKVEFLVSFYNNEISEKSEIFDDQFSVERPDGSNFTLKIRSTKLEDSAMYFCASNREGNEQFFGPGTRLTVL.

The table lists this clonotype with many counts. CDR3 sequence (DNA): TGTGCCAGCAGCTTCGGCCTAACATTCGACTATGGCTACACCTTC. Its translation: CASSFGLTFDYGYTF. The chain joins TRBV5-6 to TRBJ1-2; unclear D gene. CDR3 length: 15 residues. Trimming pared 2 bases from V and 3 bases from J, leaving 14 bases between. The germline V gene has CDR1 SGHDT and CDR2 YYEEEE.

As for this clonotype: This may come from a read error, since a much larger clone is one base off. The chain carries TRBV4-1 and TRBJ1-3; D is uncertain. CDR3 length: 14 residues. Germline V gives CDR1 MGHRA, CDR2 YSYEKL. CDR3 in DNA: TGCGCCAGCAGGGAGGCAACTTCTGAAAACACCATATATTTT. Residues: CASREATSENTIYF.

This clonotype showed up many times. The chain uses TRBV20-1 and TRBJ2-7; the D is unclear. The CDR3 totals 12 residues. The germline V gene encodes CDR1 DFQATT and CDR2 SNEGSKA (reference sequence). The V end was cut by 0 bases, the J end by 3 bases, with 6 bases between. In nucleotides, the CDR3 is TGCAGTGCTAGAGAAGCAGTCTACGAGCAGTACTTC. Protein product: CSAREAVYEQYF.

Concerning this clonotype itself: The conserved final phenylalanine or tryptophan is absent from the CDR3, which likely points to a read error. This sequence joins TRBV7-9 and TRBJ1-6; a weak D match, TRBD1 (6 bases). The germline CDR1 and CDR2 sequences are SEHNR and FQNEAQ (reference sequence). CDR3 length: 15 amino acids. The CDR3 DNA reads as TGTGCCAGCGGCTTACGGGGGGCGCGCAATTCACCCCTCCACCTT. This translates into CASGLRGARNSPLHL.

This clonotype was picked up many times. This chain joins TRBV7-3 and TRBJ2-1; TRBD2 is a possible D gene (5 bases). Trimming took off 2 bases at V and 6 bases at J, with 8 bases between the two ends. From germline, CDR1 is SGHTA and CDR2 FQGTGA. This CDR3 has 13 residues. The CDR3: CASSLLRGNEQFF. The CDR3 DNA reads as TGTGCCAGCAGCTTACTTCGGGGCAATGAGCAGTTCTTC.

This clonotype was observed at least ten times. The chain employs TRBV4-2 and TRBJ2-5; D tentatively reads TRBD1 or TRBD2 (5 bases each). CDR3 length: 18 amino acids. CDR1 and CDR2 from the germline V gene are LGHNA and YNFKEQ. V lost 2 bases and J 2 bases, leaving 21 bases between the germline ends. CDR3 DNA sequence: TGTGCCAGCAGCCAAAACTACGGGACCCTACGACTACAAGAGACCCAGTACTTC. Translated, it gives CASSQNYGTLRLQETQYF.

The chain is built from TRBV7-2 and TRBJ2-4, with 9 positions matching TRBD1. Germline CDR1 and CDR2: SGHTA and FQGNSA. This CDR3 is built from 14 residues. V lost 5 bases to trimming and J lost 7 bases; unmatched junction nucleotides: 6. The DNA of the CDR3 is TGTGCCAGCAGCACGCGGACAGGGGATAACATTCAGTACTTC. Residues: CASSTRTGDNIQYF.

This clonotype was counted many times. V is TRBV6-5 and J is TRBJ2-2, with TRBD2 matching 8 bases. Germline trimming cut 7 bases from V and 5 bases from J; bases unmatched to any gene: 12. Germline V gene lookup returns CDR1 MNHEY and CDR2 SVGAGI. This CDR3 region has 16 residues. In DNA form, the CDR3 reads TGTGCCAGCACCAAATTACTAGCGGAGTATACCGGGGAGCTGTTTTTT. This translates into CASTKLLAEYTGELFF.

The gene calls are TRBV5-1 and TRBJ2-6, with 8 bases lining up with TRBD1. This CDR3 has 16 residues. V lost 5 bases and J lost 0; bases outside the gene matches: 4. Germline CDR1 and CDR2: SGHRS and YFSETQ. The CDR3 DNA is TGCGCCAGCAGGGGGGGACAGGTCTCTGGGGCCAACGTCCTGACTTTC. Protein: CASRGGQVSGANVLTF. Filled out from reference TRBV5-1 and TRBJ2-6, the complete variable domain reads KAGVTQTPRYLIKTRGQQVTLSCSPISGHRSVSWYQQTPGQGLQFLFEYFSETQRNKGNFPGRFSGRQFSNSRSEMNVSTLELGDSALYLCASRGGQVSGANVLTFGAGSRLTVL.

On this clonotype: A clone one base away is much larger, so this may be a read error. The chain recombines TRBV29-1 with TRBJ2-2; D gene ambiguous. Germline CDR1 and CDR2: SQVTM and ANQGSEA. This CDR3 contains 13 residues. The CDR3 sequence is CSVGQQNAGELFF. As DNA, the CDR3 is TGCAGCGTTGGGCAGCAGAACGCCGGGGAGCTGTTTTTT.

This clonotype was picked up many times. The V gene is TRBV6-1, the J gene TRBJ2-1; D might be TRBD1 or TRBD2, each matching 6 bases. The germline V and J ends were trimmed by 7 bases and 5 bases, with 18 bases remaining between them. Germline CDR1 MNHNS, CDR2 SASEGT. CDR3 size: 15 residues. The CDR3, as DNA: TGTGCCAGCAACGGGGACATCGGGAGTAACAATGAGCAGTTCTTC. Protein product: CASNGDIGSNNEQFF.

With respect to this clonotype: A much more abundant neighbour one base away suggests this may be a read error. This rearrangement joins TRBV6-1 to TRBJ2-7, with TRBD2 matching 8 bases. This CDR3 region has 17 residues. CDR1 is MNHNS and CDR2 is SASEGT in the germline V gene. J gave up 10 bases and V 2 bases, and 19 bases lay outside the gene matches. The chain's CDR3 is CASSERAPGLVLLDQYF. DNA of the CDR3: TGTGCCAGCAGTGAAAGGGCGCCGGGACTAGTACTGCTCGATCAGTACTTC.